These 15 T cell receptor beta chains came from one sample sequenced in a study of OX40 agonist ivuxolimab in advanced cancers. The repertoire was sequenced with immunoSEQ multiplex PCR; TCRdb's copy has only in-frame clones and lacks some. Of about 62,000 clones listed, 88% were seen once; the top ten hold approximately 4.8%. The sequencing used CD4+ or CD8+ T cells sorted from blood, collected in a trial of the OX40 agonist ivuxolimab. The receptor source for this set is an adult with an advanced solid tumor such as melanoma, head and neck, liver or kidney cancer.

This clone was found once. The chain employs TRBV28 and TRBJ1-6; D is uncertain. Per germline, CDR1 MDHEN and CDR2 SYDVKM. The CDR3 is made up of 15 amino acids. Trimming shortened V by 3 bases and J by 4 bases, and 10 bases separated the two germline ends. The CDR3 nucleotides are TGTGCCAGCAGTTTTGGCGCAATTTATAATTCACCCCTCCACTTT. This codes for CASSFGAIYNSPLHF.

The rearrangement uses TRBV6-1 and TRBJ2-7; D tentatively reads TRBD1 or TRBD2 (6 bases each). This CDR3 comprises 15 residues. Germline V gene lookup returns CDR1 MNHNS and CDR2 SASEGT. The V gene lost 3 bases and the J gene lost 1 base, with 13 bases spanning the gap. For the CDR3, the DNA is TGTGCCAGCAGTGAGGGTTCGGGGGCTTCCTACGAGCAGTACTTC. This translates into CASSEGSGASYEQYF.

The rearrangement joins TRBV7-2 to TRBJ2-7; D gene ambiguous. The CDR3 contains 11 residues. Per the germline V gene, CDR1 is SGHTA and CDR2 is FQGNSA. V was trimmed by 6 bases and J by 3 bases, leaving 6 bases between them. CDR3: CASRPNYEQYF. DNA of the CDR3: TGTGCCAGCAGGCCGAACTACGAGCAGTACTTC.

The chain recombines TRBV23-1 with TRBJ2-7; either TRBD1 or TRBD2 may supply D (5 bases each). TRBV23-1 is sorted into the ORF group, with uncertain function. CDR3 length: 19 residues. Trimming took off 6 bases at V and 0 bases at J, with 27 bases between the two ends. The DNA for the CDR3 is TGCGCCAGCAGCCAAGGGGTTAGCGCTGGTCCTCAGACCTCCTACGAGCAGTACTTC. It yields the protein CASSQGVSAGPQTSYEQYF.

A few counts support this clone. The V call is TRBV4-3, the J call TRBJ1-2, with 8 bases identical to TRBD1. There are 16 residues in the CDR3. Trimming at V came to 5 bases and at J to 4 bases, leaving 12 bases not matched to a gene. Germline CDR1 reads LGHNA; CDR2 reads YSLEER. In DNA form, the CDR3 reads TGCGCCAGCAGCGCGCAGGACAGGGCGAGGTCCTATGGCTACACCTTC. Amino acids: CASSAQDRARSYGYTF.

The chain is built from TRBV6-6 and TRBJ1-1; D is perhaps TRBD1 (5 bases). This CDR3 comprises 15 residues. V lost 6 bases, J lost 4 bases, and 18 bases lay in between. In germline, CDR1 is MNHNY, CDR2 SVGAGI (reference sequence). The CDR3 DNA is TGTGCCAGCAGCTCCCCGGGGGGGAAAACCACTGAAGCTTTCTTT. Amino acid sequence: CASSSPGGKTTEAFF.

This sequence joins TRBV11-1 and TRBJ2-3, with 12 bases that match TRBD2. V shed 5 bases, J shed 1 base, and the junction held 4 bases outside the gene matches. CDR1 and CDR2 from the germline V gene are SGHAT and FQDESV (reference sequence). This CDR3 spans 16 amino acids. CDR3 sequence (DNA): TGTGCCAGCAGCCCTAGCGGGGGGGCAGGCACAGATACGCAGTATTTT. Its protein is CASSPSGGAGTDTQYF.

CDR3 coding DNA: TGTGCCAGCAGCTTATTCCCAAATCAGGGCTACACCTTC. Its protein product is CASSLFPNQGYTF. V and J are TRBV7-2 and TRBJ1-2; D unclear. V gave up 2 bases and J gave up 8 bases, with 12 bases separating them. The germline CDR1 and CDR2 sequences are SGHTA and FQGNSA. This CDR3 has 13 amino acids.

The genes are TRBV15 and TRBJ1-5; D is possibly TRBD1 (5 bases). Between the trimmed V and J ends, which lost 1 base and 7 bases, there was a span of 20 bases. Germline V gene data show CDR1 as LNHNV and CDR2 as YYDKDF (reference sequence). CDR3 length: 17 amino acids. CDR3 residues: CATSRGGISGAAQPQHF. CDR3 bases: TGTGCCACCAGCAGAGGGGGGATCTCAGGTGCAGCCCAGCCCCAGCATTTT.

V and J are TRBV5-6 and TRBJ2-1, with 7 bases matching TRBD1. V was clipped by 4 bases and J by 2 bases; unmatched bases: 6. Germline V gene sequence: CDR1 SGHDT, CDR2 YYEEEE. The CDR3 extends over 15 amino acids. The CDR3 spells CASSLTGQAYNEQFF. The CDR3, as DNA: TGTGCCAGCAGCCTCACCGGACAGGCCTACAATGAGCAGTTCTTC.

The chain joins TRBV2 to TRBJ2-1, with 13 bases that match TRBD2. This CDR3 is built from 15 residues. Germline V gene lookup returns CDR1 SNHLY and CDR2 FYNNEI. V was pared by 7 bases and J by 6 bases, with 6 bases of the junction left unmatched. This CDR3 reads CASTGTSGVGNEQFF. CDR3 nucleotides: TGTGCCAGCACCGGGACTAGCGGGGTAGGCAATGAGCAGTTCTTC.

The V and J genes are TRBV28 and TRBJ2-7, with D unresolved. Trimming cost V 4 bases and J 12 bases, with 13 bases left between them. CDR1 MDHEN and CDR2 SYDVKM come from the germline V gene. The CDR3 contains 11 residues. CDR3 sequence: CASSSRTRMYF. CDR3 nucleotide sequence: TGTGCCAGCAGTTCGAGGACCCGTATGTACTTC.

The chain is built from TRBV5-1 and TRBJ2-1; no firm D call. Trimming cost V 0 bases and J 0 bases, with 7 bases left between them. CDR3 length equals 15 residues. The germline V gene encodes CDR1 SGHRS and CDR2 YFSETQ. CDR3 loop: CASSLATVSYNEQFF. The CDR3 DNA is TGCGCCAGCAGCTTGGCCACGGTCTCCTACAATGAGCAGTTCTTC. The entire variable domain, with the rest obtained from reference TRBV5-1 and TRBJ2-1, is as follows: KAGVTQTPRYLIKTRGQQVTLSCSPISGHRSVSWYQQTPGQGLQFLFEYFSETQRNKGNFPGRFSGRQFSNSRSEMNVSTLELGDSALYLCASSLATVSYNEQFFGPGTRLTVL.

This chain uses TRBV7-3 with TRBJ1-3, with 9 nucleotides matching TRBD1. The junction had 7 bases not matched to a gene; V was cut back by 0 bases and J by 10 bases. This CDR3 spans 15 amino acids. From germline, CDR1 is SGHTA and CDR2 FQGTGA. The CDR3 reads CASSLTTGGEDTIYF. The DNA of the CDR3 is TGTGCCAGCAGCTTAACAACAGGGGGCGAAGATACCATATATTTT. The whole variable domain, remainder taken from reference TRBV7-3 and TRBJ1-3, is GAGVSQTPSNKVTEKGKYVELRCDPISGHTALYWYRQSLGQGPEFLIYFQGTGAADDSGLPNDRFFAVRPEGSVSTLKIQRTERGDSAVYLCASSLTTGGEDTIYFGEGSWLTVV.

This chain links TRBV28 with TRBJ2-5; 11 nucleotides align to TRBD2. The CDR3 is 16 amino acids. V shed 11 bases, J shed 3 bases, and the junction held 14 bases outside the gene matches. CDR1 is MDHEN, CDR2 SYDVKM, per germline. CDR3 protein: CASGTVAGGAKETQYF. The CDR3 DNA reads as TGTGCCTCCGGGACCGTAGCGGGGGGGGCGAAAGAGACCCAGTACTTC.